The clone carrying this T cell receptor beta chain was counted a single time. The source of the sample is a study of blood T cell repertoires in COVID-19. Background on the study: The origin of the acute and convalescent COVID-19 samples was the United States, Italy and Spain. Nucleic acid was either cDNA or gDNA, and it came from T cells, B-cell-depleted T cells, or PBMCs.

V was shortened by 4 bases and J by 2 bases, with 20 bases between the two germline ends. CDR1 and CDR2 (germline): SGHKS, YYEKEE (reference sequence). The CDR3 spans 17 residues. Authors' methods: Cell counts per sample came from amplifying reference gene primers. Measured with immunoSEQ multiplex PCR; TCRdb has only the in-frame clones, and not every one. V and J calls and clone size are copied from that table; D and trimming were computed from the DNA. The sample records 350,000 to 400,000 clones, 85% to 90% being singletons. The V gene is TRBV5-5, the J gene TRBJ2-3; D might be TRBD2 (6 bases). The sample was PBMCs or T cells enriched from blood (not recorded which). This TCR was sampled from a woman in her twenties or thirties with acute COVID-19. The chain's CDR3 is CASSPPLGTGATDTQYF. The CDR3 DNA sequence: TGTGCCAGCAGCCCTCCGCTGGGGACTGGGGCCACAGATACGCAGTATTTT.